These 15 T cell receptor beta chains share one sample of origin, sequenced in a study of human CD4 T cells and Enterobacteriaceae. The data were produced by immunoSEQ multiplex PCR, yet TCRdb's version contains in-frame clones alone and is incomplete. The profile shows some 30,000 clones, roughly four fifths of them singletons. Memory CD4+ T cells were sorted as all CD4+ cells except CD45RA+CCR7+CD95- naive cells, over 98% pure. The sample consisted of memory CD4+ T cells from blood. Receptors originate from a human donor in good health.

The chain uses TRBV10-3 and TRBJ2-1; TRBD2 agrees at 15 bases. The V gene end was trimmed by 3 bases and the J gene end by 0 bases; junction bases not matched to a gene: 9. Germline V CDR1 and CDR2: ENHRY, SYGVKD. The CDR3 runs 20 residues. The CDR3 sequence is CAISDPGLAGGFSSYNEQFF. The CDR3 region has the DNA TGTGCCATCAGTGACCCGGGACTAGCGGGGGGTTTTAGCTCCTACAATGAGCAGTTCTTC.

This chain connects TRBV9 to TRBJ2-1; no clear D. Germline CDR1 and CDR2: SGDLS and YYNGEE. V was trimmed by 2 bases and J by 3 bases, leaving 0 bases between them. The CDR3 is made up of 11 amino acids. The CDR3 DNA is TGTGCCAGCAGCGTCTACAATGAGCAGTTCTTC. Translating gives CASSVYNEQFF.

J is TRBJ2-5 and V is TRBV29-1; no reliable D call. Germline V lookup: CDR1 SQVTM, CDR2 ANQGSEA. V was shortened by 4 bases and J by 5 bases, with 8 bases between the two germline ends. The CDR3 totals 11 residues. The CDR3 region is CSVAQIETQYF. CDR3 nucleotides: TGCAGCGTTGCCCAGATCGAGACCCAGTACTTC.

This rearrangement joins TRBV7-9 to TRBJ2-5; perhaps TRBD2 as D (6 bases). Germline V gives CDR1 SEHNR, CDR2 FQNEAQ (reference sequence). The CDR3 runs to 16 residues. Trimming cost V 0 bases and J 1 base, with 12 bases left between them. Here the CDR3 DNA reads TGTGCCAGCAGCTTAGCGGCGGGAAGGCGCCAAGAGACCCAGTACTTC. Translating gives CASSLAAGRRQETQYF.

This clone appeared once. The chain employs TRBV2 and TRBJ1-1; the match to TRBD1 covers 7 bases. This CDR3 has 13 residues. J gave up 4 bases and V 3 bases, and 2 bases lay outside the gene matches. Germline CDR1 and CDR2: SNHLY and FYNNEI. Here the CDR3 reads CASSERDSTEAFF. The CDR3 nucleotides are TGTGCCAGCAGTGAGCGGGACAGCACTGAAGCTTTCTTT.

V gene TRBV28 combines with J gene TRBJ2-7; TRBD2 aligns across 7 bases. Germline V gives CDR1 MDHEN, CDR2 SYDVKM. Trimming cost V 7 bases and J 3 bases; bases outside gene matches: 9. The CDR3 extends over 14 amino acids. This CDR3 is CASTEGRVFYEQYF. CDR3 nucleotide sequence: TGTGCCAGCACCGAAGGGAGGGTGTTCTACGAGCAGTACTTC.

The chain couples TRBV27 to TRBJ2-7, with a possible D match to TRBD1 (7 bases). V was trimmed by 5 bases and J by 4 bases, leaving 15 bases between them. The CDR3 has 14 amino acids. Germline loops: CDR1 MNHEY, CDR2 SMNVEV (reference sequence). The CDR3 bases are TGTGCCAGCAGTCCGAGGAGGGGGCAATACGAGCAGTACTTC. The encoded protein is CASSPRRGQYEQYF.

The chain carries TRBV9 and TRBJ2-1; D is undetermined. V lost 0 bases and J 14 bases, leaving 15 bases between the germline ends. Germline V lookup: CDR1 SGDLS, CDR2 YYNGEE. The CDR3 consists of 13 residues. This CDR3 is CASSVGGTTDEFF. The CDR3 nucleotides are TGTGCCAGCAGCGTAGGAGGAACAACGGATGAGTTCTTC.

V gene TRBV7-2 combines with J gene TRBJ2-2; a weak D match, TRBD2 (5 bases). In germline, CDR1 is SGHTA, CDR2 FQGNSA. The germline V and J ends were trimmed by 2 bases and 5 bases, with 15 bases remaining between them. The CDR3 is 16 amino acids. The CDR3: CASSLRVTTGTGELFF. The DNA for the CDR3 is TGTGCCAGCAGCTTAAGGGTTACCACGGGGACCGGGGAGCTGTTTTTT.

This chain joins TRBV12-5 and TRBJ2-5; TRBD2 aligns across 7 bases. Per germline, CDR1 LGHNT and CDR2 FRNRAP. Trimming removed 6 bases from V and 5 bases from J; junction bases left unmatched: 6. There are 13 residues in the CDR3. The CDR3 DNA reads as TGTGCTAGTGGGCGGGAGATTCGGGAGACCCAGTACTTC. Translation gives CASGREIRETQYF.

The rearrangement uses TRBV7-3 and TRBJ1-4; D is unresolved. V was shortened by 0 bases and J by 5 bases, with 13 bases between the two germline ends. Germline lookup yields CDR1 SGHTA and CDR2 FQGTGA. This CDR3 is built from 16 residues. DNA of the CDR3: TGTGCCAGCAGCTTAACTGGGAGAACAAGAAATGAAAAACTGTTTTTT. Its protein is CASSLTGRTRNEKLFF.

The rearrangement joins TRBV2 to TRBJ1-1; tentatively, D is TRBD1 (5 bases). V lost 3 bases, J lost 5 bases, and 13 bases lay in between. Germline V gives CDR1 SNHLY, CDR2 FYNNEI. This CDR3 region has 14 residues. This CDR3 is CASSESGARTEAFF. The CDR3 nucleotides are TGTGCCAGCAGTGAGTCTGGGGCCAGGACTGAAGCTTTCTTT. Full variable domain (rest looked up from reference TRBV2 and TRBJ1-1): EPEVTQTPSHQVTQMGQEVILRCVPISNHLYFYWYRQILGQKVEFLVSFYNNEISEKSEIFDDQFSVERPDGSNFTLKIRSTKLEDSAMYFCASSESGARTEAFFGQGTRLTVV.

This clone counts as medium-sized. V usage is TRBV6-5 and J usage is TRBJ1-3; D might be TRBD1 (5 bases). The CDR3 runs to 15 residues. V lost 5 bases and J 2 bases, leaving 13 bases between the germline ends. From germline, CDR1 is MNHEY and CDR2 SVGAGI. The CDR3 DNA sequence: TGTGCCAGCAGTAAACTCTCAGGGACTGGAAACACCATATATTTT. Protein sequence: CASSKLSGTGNTIYF.

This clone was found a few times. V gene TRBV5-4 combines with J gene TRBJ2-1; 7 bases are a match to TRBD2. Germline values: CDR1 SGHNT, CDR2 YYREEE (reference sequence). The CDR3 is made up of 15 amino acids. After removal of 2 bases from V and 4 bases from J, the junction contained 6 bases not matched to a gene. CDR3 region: CASSFRGGRYNEQFF. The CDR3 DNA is TGTGCCAGCAGCTTTCGGGGAGGGCGGTACAATGAGCAGTTCTTC. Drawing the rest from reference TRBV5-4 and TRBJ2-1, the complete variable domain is ETGVTQSPTHLIKTRGQQVTLRCSSQSGHNTVSWYQQALGQGPQFIFQYYREEENGRGNFPPRFSGLQFPNYSSELNVNALELDDSALYLCASSFRGGRYNEQFFGPGTRLTVL.

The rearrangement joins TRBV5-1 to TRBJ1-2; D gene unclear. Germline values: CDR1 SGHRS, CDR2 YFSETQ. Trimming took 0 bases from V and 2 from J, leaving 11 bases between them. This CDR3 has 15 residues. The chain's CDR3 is CASSLEPAGNYGYTF. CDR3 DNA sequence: TGCGCCAGCAGCTTGGAGCCAGCGGGAAACTATGGCTACACCTTC.